A single sample is the source of the 8 T cell receptor beta chains below, sequenced in a study of control samples from healthy donors and cancer patients. Method: immunoSEQ multiplex PCR; TCRdb's copy keeps in-frame clones and lacks some. The sample shows 75,000 to 100,000 clones, 82% of them seen only once. Sample: blood. The receptors derive from a man between 60 and 70 years old in good health.

The chain combines TRBV6-4 with TRBJ1-1, with 7 bases that match TRBD1. The V gene's germline CDR1 is MRHNA and CDR2 SNTAGT. CDR3 length: 13 residues. Losses at the gene ends were 4 bases for V and 5 bases for J; bases not matched to a gene: 4. The CDR3 protein is CASSAQQGTEAFF. The CDR3 bases are TGTGCCAGCAGTGCTCAACAGGGGACTGAAGCTTTCTTT.

The chain employs TRBV14 and TRBJ2-2; no clear D. From germline, CDR1 is SGHDN and CDR2 FVKESK. The CDR3 contains 11 residues. V was clipped by 9 bases and J by 2 bases, with 4 bases between them. CDR3 DNA: TGTGCCAGTCTAAACACCGGGGAGCTGTTTTTT. Translation gives CASLNTGELFF.

The chain links TRBV3-1 (or the pseudogene TRBV3-2) to TRBJ2-7, with D unresolved. Looked up from germline, CDR1 is LGHDT and CDR2 is YNNKEL (reference sequence). The CDR3 totals 15 residues. Trimming shortened V by 1 base and J by 5 bases, and 15 bases separated the two germline ends. The CDR3 reads CASSQVPLIVDEQYF. The CDR3 DNA reads TGTGCCAGCAGCCAAGTCCCCTTAATCGTCGACGAGCAGTACTTC.

This clone has a handful of counts. V is TRBV9 and J is TRBJ2-7; D uncertain. The CDR3 contains 15 residues. The germline V gene encodes CDR1 SGDLS and CDR2 YYNGEE. V dropped 2 bases and J dropped 0 bases, with 12 bases sitting between them. The CDR3 loop reads CASSVSHGPSYEQYF. DNA for the CDR3: TGTGCCAGCAGCGTGAGCCACGGACCCTCCTACGAGCAGTACTTC.

This clone occurred a few times. The chain employs TRBV4-1 and TRBJ2-1; 11 bases map to TRBD2. The germline CDR1 and CDR2 sequences are MGHRA and YSYEKL. The CDR3 is 15 residues long. V was pared by 2 bases and J by 4 bases, with 1 base of the junction left unmatched. The DNA for the CDR3 is TGCGCCAGCAGCCAACTAGCGGGAGGATACAATGAGCAGTTCTTC. Amino acids: CASSQLAGGYNEQFF.

This clone has only a few counts. This chain joins TRBV30 and TRBJ1-2; D unclear. Trimming left V 3 bases short and J 4 bases short, with 9 bases between. The CDR3 runs to 12 residues. From germline, CDR1 is GTSNPN and CDR2 SVGIG (reference sequence). The DNA of the CDR3 is TGTGCCTGGAGACGGGCAGCCTATGGCTACACCTTC. Translated: CAWRRAAYGYTF.

This clone has just a few counts. The rearrangement joins TRBV5-6 to TRBJ1-1, with 9 bases fitting TRBD1. CDR1 and CDR2 from the germline V gene are SGHDT and YYEEEE. This CDR3 comprises 15 residues. The V and J ends lost 4 bases and 1 base, in that order; junction bases with no gene match: 5. CDR3 DNA sequence: TGTGCCAGCAGCATCCGGGACAGGGAGAACACTGAAGCTTTCTTT. This codes for CASSIRDRENTEAFF.

This clone was picked up many times. The rearrangement uses TRBV6-5 and TRBJ1-3; 7 bases map to TRBD1. The V gene's germline CDR1 is MNHEY and CDR2 SVGAGI. The V segment lost 6 bases and the J segment 2 bases; nucleotides outside the gene matches: 10. The CDR3 has 16 residues. CDR3 DNA: TGTGCCAGCAGCTACAGGGGAGGGCATACTGGAAACACCATATATTTT. Protein: CASSYRGGHTGNTIYF.